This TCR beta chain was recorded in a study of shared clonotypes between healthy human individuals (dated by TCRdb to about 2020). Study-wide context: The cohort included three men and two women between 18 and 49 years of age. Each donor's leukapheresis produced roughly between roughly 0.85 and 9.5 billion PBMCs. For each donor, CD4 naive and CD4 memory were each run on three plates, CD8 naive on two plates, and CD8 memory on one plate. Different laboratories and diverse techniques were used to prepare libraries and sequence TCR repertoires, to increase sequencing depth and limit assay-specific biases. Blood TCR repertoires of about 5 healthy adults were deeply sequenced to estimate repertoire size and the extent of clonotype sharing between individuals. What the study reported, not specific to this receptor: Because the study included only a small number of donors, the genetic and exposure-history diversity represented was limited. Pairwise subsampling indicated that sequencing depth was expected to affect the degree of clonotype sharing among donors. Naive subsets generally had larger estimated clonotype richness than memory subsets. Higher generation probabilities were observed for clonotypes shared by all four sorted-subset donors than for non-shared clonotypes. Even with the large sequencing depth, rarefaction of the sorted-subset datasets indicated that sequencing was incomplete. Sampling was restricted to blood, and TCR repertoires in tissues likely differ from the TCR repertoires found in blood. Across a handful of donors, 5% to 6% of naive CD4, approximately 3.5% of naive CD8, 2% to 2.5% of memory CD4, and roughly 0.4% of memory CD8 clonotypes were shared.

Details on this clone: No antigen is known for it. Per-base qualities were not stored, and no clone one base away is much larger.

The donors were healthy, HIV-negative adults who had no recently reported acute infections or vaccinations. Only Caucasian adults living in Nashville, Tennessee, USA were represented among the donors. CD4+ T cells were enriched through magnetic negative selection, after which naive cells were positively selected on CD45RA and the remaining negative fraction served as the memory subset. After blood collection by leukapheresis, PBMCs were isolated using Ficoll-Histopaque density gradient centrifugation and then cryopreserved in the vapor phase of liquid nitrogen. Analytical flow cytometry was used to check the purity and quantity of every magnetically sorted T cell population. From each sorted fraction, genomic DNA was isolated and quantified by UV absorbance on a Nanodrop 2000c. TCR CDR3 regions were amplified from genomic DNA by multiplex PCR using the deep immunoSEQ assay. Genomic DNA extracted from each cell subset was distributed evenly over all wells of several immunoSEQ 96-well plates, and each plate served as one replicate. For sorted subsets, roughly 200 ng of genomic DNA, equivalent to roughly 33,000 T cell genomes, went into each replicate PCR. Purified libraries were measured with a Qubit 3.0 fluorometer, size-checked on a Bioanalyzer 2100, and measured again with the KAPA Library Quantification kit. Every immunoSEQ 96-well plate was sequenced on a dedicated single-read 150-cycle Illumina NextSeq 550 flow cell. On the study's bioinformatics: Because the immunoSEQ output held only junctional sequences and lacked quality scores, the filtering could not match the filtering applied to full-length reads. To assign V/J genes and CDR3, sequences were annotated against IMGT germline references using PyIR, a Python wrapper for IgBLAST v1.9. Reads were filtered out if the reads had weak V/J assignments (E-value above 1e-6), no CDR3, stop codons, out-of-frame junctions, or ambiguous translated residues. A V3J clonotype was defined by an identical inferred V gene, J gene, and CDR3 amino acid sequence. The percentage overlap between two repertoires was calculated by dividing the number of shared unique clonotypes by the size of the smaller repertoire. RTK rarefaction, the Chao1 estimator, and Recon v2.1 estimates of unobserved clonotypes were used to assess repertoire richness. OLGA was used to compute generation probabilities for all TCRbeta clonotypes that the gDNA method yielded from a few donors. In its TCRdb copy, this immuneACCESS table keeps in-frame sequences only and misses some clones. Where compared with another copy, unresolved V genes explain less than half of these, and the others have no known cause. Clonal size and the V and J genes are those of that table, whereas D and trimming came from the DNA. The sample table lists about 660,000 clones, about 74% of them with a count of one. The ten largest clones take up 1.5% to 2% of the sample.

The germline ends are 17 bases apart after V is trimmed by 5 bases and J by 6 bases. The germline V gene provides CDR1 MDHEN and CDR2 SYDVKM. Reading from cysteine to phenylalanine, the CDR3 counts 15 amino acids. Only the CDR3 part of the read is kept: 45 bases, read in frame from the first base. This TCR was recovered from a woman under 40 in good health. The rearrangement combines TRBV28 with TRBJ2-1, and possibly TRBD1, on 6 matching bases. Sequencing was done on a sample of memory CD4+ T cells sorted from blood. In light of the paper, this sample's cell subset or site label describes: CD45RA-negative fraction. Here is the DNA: TGTGCCAGCAGTCCTGAGGATGGGGGCTCCAATGAGCAGTTCTTC. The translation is CASSPEDGGSNEQFF.